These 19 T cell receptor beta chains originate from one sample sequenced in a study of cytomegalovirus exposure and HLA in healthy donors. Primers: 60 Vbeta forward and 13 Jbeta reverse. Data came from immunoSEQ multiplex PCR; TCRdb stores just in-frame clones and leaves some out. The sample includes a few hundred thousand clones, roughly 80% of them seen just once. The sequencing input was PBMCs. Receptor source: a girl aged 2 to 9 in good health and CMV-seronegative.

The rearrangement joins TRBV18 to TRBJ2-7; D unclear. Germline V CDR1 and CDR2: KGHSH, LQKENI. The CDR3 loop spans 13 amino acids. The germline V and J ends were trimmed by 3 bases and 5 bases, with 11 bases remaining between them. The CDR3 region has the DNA TGTGCCAGCTCACCCAGGCCCGAGAACGAGCAGTACTTC. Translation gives CASSPRPENEQYF.

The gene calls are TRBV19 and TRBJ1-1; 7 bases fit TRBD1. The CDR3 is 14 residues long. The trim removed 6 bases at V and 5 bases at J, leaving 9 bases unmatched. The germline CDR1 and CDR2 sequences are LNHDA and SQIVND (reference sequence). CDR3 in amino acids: CASRRGQLATEAFF. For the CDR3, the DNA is TGTGCCAGTAGAAGGGGACAGTTGGCGACTGAAGCTTTCTTT.

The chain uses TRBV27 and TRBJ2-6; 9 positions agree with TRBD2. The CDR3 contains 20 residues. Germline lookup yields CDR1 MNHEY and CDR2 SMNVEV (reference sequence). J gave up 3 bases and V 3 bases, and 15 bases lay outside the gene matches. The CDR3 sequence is CASSFRGLGREGFGANVLTF. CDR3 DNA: TGTGCCAGCAGTTTCCGGGGACTAGGGCGGGAGGGGTTTGGGGCCAACGTCCTGACTTTC.

CDR3 amino acids: CASSWTVVGTGYTF. For the CDR3, the DNA is TGTGCCAGTAGTTGGACAGTCGTCGGTACAGGCTACACCTTC. The rearrangement joins TRBV19 to TRBJ1-2, with a possible D match to TRBD1 (6 bases). The germline CDR1 and CDR2 sequences are LNHDA and SQIVND (reference sequence). This CDR3 is 14 amino acids long. V lost 5 bases and J lost 8, with 18 bases in between. The full variable domain, completed using reference TRBV19 and TRBJ1-2, is DGGITQSPKYLFRKEGQNVTLSCEQNLNHDAMYWYRQDPGQGLRLIYYSQIVNDFQKGDIAEGYSVSREKKESFPLTVTSAQKNPTAFYLCASSWTVVGTGYTFGSGTRLTVV.

CDR3 nucleotides: TGTGCCAGTAGCGCAAGACTAGGATTATTCGGTGAGCAGTTCTTC. This codes for CASSARLGLFGEQFF. J is TRBJ2-1 and V is TRBV19; maybe TRBD2 (6 bases). The V and J ends lost 6 bases and 9 bases respectively, with 21 bases between them. The CDR3 loop spans 15 amino acids. Germline V gene lookup returns CDR1 LNHDA and CDR2 SQIVND (reference sequence).

CDR3 sequence reads: CASSLGQGGHEQYF. The CDR3 nucleotides read TGTGCCAGCAGCTTGGGGCAGGGAGGTCACGAGCAGTACTTC. The chain uses TRBV5-4 and TRBJ2-7; the D gene is possibly TRBD2 (6 bases). Trimming took off 0 bases at V and 5 bases at J, with 12 bases between the two ends. The CDR3 length is 14 residues. Looked up from germline, CDR1 is SGHNT and CDR2 is YYREEE (reference sequence).

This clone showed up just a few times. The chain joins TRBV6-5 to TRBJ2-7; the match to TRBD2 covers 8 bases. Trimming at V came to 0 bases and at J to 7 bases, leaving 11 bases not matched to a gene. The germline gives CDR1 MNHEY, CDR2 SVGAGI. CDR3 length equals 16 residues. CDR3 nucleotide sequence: TGTGCCAGCAGTTACTCGAGTAGCGGGATGGTAAGGGAGCAGTACTTC. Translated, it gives CASSYSSSGMVREQYF.

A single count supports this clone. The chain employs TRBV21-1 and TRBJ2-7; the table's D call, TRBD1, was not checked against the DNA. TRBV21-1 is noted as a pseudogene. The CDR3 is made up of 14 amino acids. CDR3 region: CASSPPGQGYEQYF. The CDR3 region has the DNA TGTGCCAGCAGCCCTCCGGGACAGGGCTACGAGCAGTACTTC.

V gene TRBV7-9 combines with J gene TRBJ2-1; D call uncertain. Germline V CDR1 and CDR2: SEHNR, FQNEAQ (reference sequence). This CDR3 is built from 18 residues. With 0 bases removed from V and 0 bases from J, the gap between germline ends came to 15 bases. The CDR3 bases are TGTGCCAGCAGCTTAGCTGGGCAGACCCTCAGCTCCTACAATGAGCAGTTCTTC. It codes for CASSLAGQTLSSYNEQFF.

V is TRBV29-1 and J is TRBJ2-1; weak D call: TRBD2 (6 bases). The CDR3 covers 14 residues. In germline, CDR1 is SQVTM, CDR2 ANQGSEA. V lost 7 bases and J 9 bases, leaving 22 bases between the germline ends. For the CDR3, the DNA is TGCAGCGCCGACCGACCGACTAGTGGGAGTGAGCAGTTCTTC. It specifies CSADRPTSGSEQFF.

CDR3 in DNA: TGTGCCAGCAGTGAAGGGAGTATCATATCCCTCCACTTT. This sequence encodes CASSEGSIISLHF. This chain connects TRBV2 to TRBJ1-6; D uncertain. From germline, CDR1 is SNHLY and CDR2 FYNNEI. CDR3 length: 13 residues. V was pared by 1 base and J by 14 bases, with 12 bases between. Full variable domain (remainder filled in from reference TRBV2 and TRBJ1-6): EPEVTQTPSHQVTQMGQEVILRCVPISNHLYFYWYRQILGQKVEFLVSFYNNEISEKSEIFDDQFSVERPDGSNFTLKIRSTKLEDSAMYFCASSEGSIISLHFGNGTRLTVT.

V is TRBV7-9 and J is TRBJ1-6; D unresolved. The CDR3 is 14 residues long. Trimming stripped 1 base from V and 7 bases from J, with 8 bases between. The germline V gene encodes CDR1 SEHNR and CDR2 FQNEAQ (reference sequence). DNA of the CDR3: TGTGCCAGCAGCTTAGTACATTTGAATTCACCCCTCCACTTT. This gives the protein CASSLVHLNSPLHF.

The CDR3 is CASSYSSGFTDTQYF. The CDR3 coding sequence is TGTGCCAGCAGTTACTCTAGCGGCTTCACAGATACGCAGTATTTT. The chain carries TRBV6-5 and TRBJ2-3, with D tentatively TRBD2 (6 bases). Trimming pared 0 bases from V and 2 bases from J, leaving 9 bases between. The CDR3 loop spans 15 amino acids. Per germline, CDR1 MNHEY and CDR2 SVGAGI.

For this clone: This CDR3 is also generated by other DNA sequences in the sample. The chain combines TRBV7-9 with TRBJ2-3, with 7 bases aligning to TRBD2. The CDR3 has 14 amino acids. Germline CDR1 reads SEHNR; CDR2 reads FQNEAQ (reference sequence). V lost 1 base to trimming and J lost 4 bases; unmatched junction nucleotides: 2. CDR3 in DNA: TGTGCCAGCAGCTTAGATCGGGGGGCAGATACGCAGTATTTT. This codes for CASSLDRGADTQYF.

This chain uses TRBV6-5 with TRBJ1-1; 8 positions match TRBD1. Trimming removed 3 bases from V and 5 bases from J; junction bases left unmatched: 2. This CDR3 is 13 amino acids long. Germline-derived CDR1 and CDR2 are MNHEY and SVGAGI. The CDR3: CASSYTGGTEAFF. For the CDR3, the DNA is TGTGCCAGCAGTTATACAGGGGGGACTGAAGCTTTCTTT.

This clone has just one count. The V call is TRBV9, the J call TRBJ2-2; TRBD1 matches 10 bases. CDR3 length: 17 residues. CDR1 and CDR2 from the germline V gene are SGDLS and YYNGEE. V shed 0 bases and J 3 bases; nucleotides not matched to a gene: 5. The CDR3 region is CASSVAGTGADTGELFF. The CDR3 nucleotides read TGTGCCAGCAGCGTAGCCGGGACAGGGGCGGACACCGGGGAGCTGTTTTTT.

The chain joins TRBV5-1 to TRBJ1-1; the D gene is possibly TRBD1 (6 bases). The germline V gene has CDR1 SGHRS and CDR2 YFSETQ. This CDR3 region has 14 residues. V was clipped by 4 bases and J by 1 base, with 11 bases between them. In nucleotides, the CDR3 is TGCGCCAGCAGCGCGGCGACAGGGAACACTGAAGCTTTCTTT. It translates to CASSAATGNTEAFF.

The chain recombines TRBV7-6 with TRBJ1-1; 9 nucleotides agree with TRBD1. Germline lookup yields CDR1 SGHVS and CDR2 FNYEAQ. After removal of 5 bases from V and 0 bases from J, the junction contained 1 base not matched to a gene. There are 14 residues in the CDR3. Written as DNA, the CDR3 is TGTGCCAGCAGCAGGGACAGGGTGAACACTGAAGCTTTCTTT. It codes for CASSRDRVNTEAFF.

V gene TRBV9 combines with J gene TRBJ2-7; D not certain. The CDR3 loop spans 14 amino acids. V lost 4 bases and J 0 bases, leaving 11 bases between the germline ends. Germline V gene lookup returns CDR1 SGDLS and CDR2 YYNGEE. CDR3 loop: CASSPSTSSYEQYF. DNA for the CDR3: TGTGCCAGCAGCCCCTCAACAAGCTCCTACGAGCAGTACTTC.